The next 25 T cell receptor beta chains were all read from a single sample in a study of CD8+ T cells in alopecia areata. It was cDNA, reverse transcribed from extracted RNA, that served as the sequencing template. Profiling relied on immunoSEQ multiplex PCR, and the TCRdb table lists in-frame clones only, not all of them. The repertoire holds approximately 150,000 clones, with 40% to 50% as singletons. Source material: CD4+ T cells sorted from blood. All receptors derive from a human donor with alopecia areata.

V gene TRBV30 combines with J gene TRBJ2-1, with 10 positions matching TRBD2. The V gene end was trimmed by 4 bases and the J gene end by 6 bases; junction bases not matched to a gene: 9. Germline CDR1 is GTSNPN and CDR2 is SVGIG (reference sequence). This CDR3 contains 15 residues. For the CDR3, the DNA is TGTGCCTGGAACGTGCTAGCGGGAGCAATCAATGAGCAGTTCTTC. This translates into CAWNVLAGAINEQFF. Filled out from reference TRBV30 and TRBJ2-1, the complete variable domain reads SQTIHQWPATLVQPVGSPLSLECTVEGTSNPNLYWYRQAAGRGLQLLFYSVGIGQISSEVPQNLSASRPQDRQFILSSKKLLLSDSGFYLCAWNVLAGAINEQFFGPGTRLTVL.

The chain has TRBV11-2 and TRBJ2-2; D possibly corresponds to TRBD2 (6 bases). CDR1 and CDR2 (germline): SGHAT, FQNNGV. This CDR3 has 16 amino acids. Trimming cost V 5 bases and J 2 bases, with 15 bases left between them. The CDR3 reads CASSARWRGNTGELFF. In nucleotides, the CDR3 is TGTGCCAGCAGCGCTCGCTGGCGGGGTAACACCGGGGAGCTGTTTTTT.

The V and J genes are TRBV28 and TRBJ1-2; 8 positions agree with TRBD1. This CDR3 is built from 15 residues. The J segment lost 4 bases and the V segment lost 8 bases, leaving 12 bases of the junction unmatched. Germline V gene data show CDR1 as MDHEN and CDR2 as SYDVKM. The CDR3: CASRPADRELYGYTF. The CDR3 coding sequence is TGTGCCAGCCGACCGGCGGACAGGGAGCTCTATGGCTACACCTTC.

The chain carries TRBV6-5 and TRBJ2-5; 7 bases are shared with TRBD1. Germline V gene sequence: CDR1 MNHEY, CDR2 SVGAGI. V lost 8 bases to trimming and J lost 4 bases; unmatched junction nucleotides: 4. The CDR3 has 12 residues. The CDR3 DNA sequence: TGTGCCAGCGCGGACAGGCTAGAGACCCAGTACTTC. Residues: CASADRLETQYF.

This rearrangement joins TRBV27 to TRBJ1-4; TRBD1 might be the D (5 bases). The length of the CDR3 is 15 residues. Germline CDR1 MNHEY, CDR2 SMNVEV (reference sequence). Trimming stripped 2 bases from V and 5 bases from J, with 12 bases between. The CDR3 nucleotides read TGTGCCAGCAGTTTAAGTTGGGGGAAGAATGAAAAACTGTTTTTT. As protein: CASSLSWGKNEKLFF.

J is TRBJ1-2 and V is TRBV29-1; TRBD1 is a possible D gene (5 bases). The CDR3 is 13 amino acids. Germline V gene data show CDR1 as SQVTM and CDR2 as ANQGSEA. Trimming removed 5 bases at V and 2 bases at J, with 12 bases between. The CDR3 protein is CSVWRGRNYGYTF. The CDR3 DNA reads as TGCAGCGTTTGGAGGGGAAGAAACTATGGCTACACCTTC.

The J gene is TRBJ2-5, the V gene TRBV7-2; 9 nucleotides match TRBD1. Trimming at V came to 5 bases and at J to 1 base, leaving 5 bases not matched to a gene. Per the germline V gene, CDR1 is SGHTA and CDR2 is FQGNSA. The CDR3 spans 15 residues. The CDR3 DNA sequence: TGTGCCAGCAGCATGCAGACAGGGGGCCAAGAGACCCAGTACTTC. Protein sequence: CASSMQTGGQETQYF.

A single count supports this clone. V is TRBV30 and J is TRBJ1-1; possible D gene TRBD1, 6 bases. CDR1 and CDR2 (germline): GTSNPN, SVGIG (reference sequence). The CDR3 contains 11 residues. The germline V and J ends were trimmed by 4 bases and 6 bases, with 9 bases remaining between them. The CDR3 coding sequence is TGTGCCTGGACGAGGGGGTCTGAAGCTTTCTTT. Protein product: CAWTRGSEAFF.

This sequence joins TRBV2 and TRBJ2-7; tentatively, D is TRBD1 (9 bases). CDR1 SNHLY and CDR2 FYNNEI come from the germline V gene. The CDR3 is 19 amino acids. With 7 bases removed from V and 0 bases from J, the gap between germline ends came to 28 bases. The CDR3 DNA reads as TGTGCCAGCAAGGGGGGGACAGGGTTAACTAGCGGACCCTCCTACGAGCAGTACTTC. Protein: CASKGGTGLTSGPSYEQYF.

This chain uses TRBV2 with TRBJ2-5; 11 nucleotides match TRBD2. CDR3 length equals 16 residues. CDR1 is SNHLY and CDR2 is FYNNEI in the germline V gene. J gave up 1 base and V 2 bases, and 3 bases lay outside the gene matches. CDR3 protein: CASSERLAGFQETQYF. The CDR3 DNA reads TGTGCCAGCAGTGAAAGACTAGCGGGATTCCAAGAGACCCAGTACTTC.

The table lists this clone with a few counts. The gene calls are TRBV5-4 and TRBJ2-5; D is undetermined. The CDR3 length is 14 residues. The ends were cut back, 4 bases at V and 0 bases at J, with 10 bases in the middle. CDR1 is SGHNT, CDR2 YYREEE, per germline (reference sequence). The CDR3 bases are TGTGCCAGCAGCCCTGGAAGACACCAAGAGACCCAGTACTTC. Its protein product is CASSPGRHQETQYF.

The chain carries TRBV4-1 and TRBJ1-2; D ambiguous. The CDR3 is 13 amino acids. Germline V gene lookup returns CDR1 MGHRA and CDR2 YSYEKL. V gave up 0 bases and J gave up 5 bases, with 7 bases separating them. DNA of the CDR3: TGCGCCAGCAGCCAAGATAATGTTTATGGCTACACCTTC. Its translation: CASSQDNVYGYTF.

Concerning this clone itself: One junction end disagrees with the germline gene, perhaps due to a read error. The rearrangement links TRBV7-7 to TRBJ2-1; 9 nucleotides agree with TRBD1. This CDR3 is built from 16 residues. Germline CDR1 SSHAT, CDR2 FNYEAQ (reference sequence). The CDR3 loop is CASSLVSGTGFNEQFF. The CDR3 DNA is TGTGCTAGCAGCTTAGTCTCCGGGACAGGGTTCAATGAGCAGTTCTTC.

V and J are TRBV27 and TRBJ2-1, with 7 nucleotides matching TRBD2. CDR3 length: 16 residues. After removal of 3 bases from V and 1 base from J, the junction contained 6 bases not matched to a gene. CDR1 is MNHEY and CDR2 is SMNVEV in the germline V gene (reference sequence). CDR3 in amino acids: CASSFESGTSYNEQFF. The DNA of the CDR3 is TGTGCCAGCAGTTTTGAGAGCGGGACTTCCTACAATGAGCAGTTCTTC.

The rearrangement uses TRBV18 and TRBJ2-6, with a tentative D call TRBD2 (5 bases). Germline CDR1 is KGHSH and CDR2 is LQKENI. Trimming took off 3 bases at V and 1 base at J, with 7 bases between the two ends. The CDR3 totals 15 residues. DNA of the CDR3: TGTGCCAGCTCACCGACGGGGTCTGGGGCCAACGTCCTGACTTTC. Protein sequence: CASSPTGSGANVLTF. Looking up the rest from reference TRBV18 and TRBJ2-6 gives the full variable domain: NAGVMQNPRHLVRRRGQEARLRCSPMKGHSHVYWYRQLPEEGLKFMVYLQKENIIDESGMPKERFSAEFPKEGPSILRIQQVVRGDSAAYFCASSPTGSGANVLTFGAGSRLTVL.

The chain recombines TRBV5-4 with TRBJ2-5, with 8 bases that match TRBD1. The CDR3 has 15 amino acids. V dropped 1 base and J dropped 6; count of bases not matched to a gene: 8. Germline V gene lookup returns CDR1 SGHNT and CDR2 YYREEE (reference sequence). CDR3 sequence reads: CASSLTSGGVKTQYF. The CDR3 nucleotides are TGTGCCAGCAGCTTGACGTCAGGGGGCGTGAAGACCCAGTACTTC.

This rearrangement joins TRBV4-2 to TRBJ2-6; 12 positions match TRBD2. This CDR3 has 20 amino acids. V gave up 1 base and J gave up 1 base; unmatched junction bases: 8. Per germline, CDR1 LGHNA and CDR2 YNFKEQ. CDR3 coding DNA: TGTGCCAGCAGCCAAGCTTTTCTAGCGGGAGGGGGTTCTGGGGCCAACGTCCTGACTTTC. It codes for CASSQAFLAGGGSGANVLTF.

V and J are TRBV5-4 and TRBJ2-5; the match to TRBD2 covers 7 bases. The CDR3 runs to 14 residues. CDR1 and CDR2 from the germline V gene are SGHNT and YYREEE (reference sequence). Unmatched junction bases numbered 8, after V lost 4 bases and J lost 5 bases. CDR3: CASSVGLGPETQYF. CDR3 DNA: TGTGCCAGCAGCGTAGGACTAGGTCCGGAGACCCAGTACTTC.

The CDR3 loop is CSVARIGDTQYF. The CDR3 bases are TGCAGCGTTGCTAGGATCGGGGATACGCAGTATTTT. V and J are TRBV29-1 and TRBJ2-3; D uncertain. Germline assignment: CDR1 SQVTM and CDR2 ANQGSEA. CDR3 length: 12 amino acids. The V end was cut by 4 bases, the J end by 6 bases, with 11 bases between.

The CDR3 loop reads CASSQDSGGTSYEQYF. The CDR3 DNA follows: TGCGCCAGCAGCCAAGATTCGGGCGGGACGTCCTACGAGCAGTACTTC. The V and J genes are TRBV4-1 and TRBJ2-7; D is possibly TRBD2 (6 bases). Germline lookup yields CDR1 MGHRA and CDR2 YSYEKL. This CDR3 has 16 amino acids. V was pared by 0 bases and J by 1 base, with 13 bases between.

The chain joins TRBV29-1 to TRBJ2-1; the D is unclear. The CDR3 consists of 11 residues. The germline CDR1 and CDR2 sequences are SQVTM and ANQGSEA. Deletions cut 5 bases from V and 5 bases from J, with 7 bases between. The chain's CDR3 is CSVQENNEQFF. In DNA, the CDR3 is TGCAGCGTTCAGGAGAACAATGAGCAGTTCTTC.

This rearrangement joins TRBV30 to TRBJ1-2, with D unresolved. Germline V gene sequence: CDR1 GTSNPN, CDR2 SVGIG (reference sequence). V was shortened by 4 bases and J by 6 bases, with 6 bases between the two germline ends. This CDR3 has 10 residues. CDR3 DNA: TGTGCCTGGATGTCTAATGGCTACACCTTC. It encodes CAWMSNGYTF. Looking up the rest from reference TRBV30 and TRBJ1-2 gives the full variable domain: SQTIHQWPATLVQPVGSPLSLECTVEGTSNPNLYWYRQAAGRGLQLLFYSVGIGQISSEVPQNLSASRPQDRQFILSSKKLLLSDSGFYLCAWMSNGYTFGSGTRLTVV.

The chain is built from TRBV5-1 and TRBJ2-2; D remains ambiguous. V was pared by 3 bases and J by 5 bases, with 11 bases between. The V gene's germline CDR1 is SGHRS and CDR2 YFSETQ. The CDR3 covers 14 residues. CDR3 sequence: CASSSRTGTGELFF. CDR3 DNA sequence: TGCGCCAGCAGCTCCAGGACGGGTACCGGGGAGCTGTTTTTT. Variable domain in full (rest from reference TRBV5-1 and TRBJ2-2): KAGVTQTPRYLIKTRGQQVTLSCSPISGHRSVSWYQQTPGQGLQFLFEYFSETQRNKGNFPGRFSGRQFSNSRSEMNVSTLELGDSALYLCASSSRTGTGELFFGEGSRLTVL.

V is TRBV5-1 and J is TRBJ2-3; tentative D call: TRBD1 (6 bases). V lost 5 bases and J 4 bases, leaving 8 bases between the germline ends. The CDR3 totals 12 residues. CDR1 and CDR2 from the germline V gene are SGHRS and YFSETQ. As DNA, the CDR3 is TGCGCCAGCAGACAGGGTGCAGATACGCAGTATTTT. Translating gives CASRQGADTQYF.

The CDR3 bases are TGTGCCTGGAGTGGGGGACTCTATGGCTACACCTTC. Translating it yields CAWSGGLYGYTF. The chain couples TRBV30 to TRBJ1-2, with a tentative D call TRBD1 (5 bases). Germline V gene data show CDR1 as GTSNPN and CDR2 as SVGIG (reference sequence). The CDR3 sequence is 12 residues long. V lost 1 base, J lost 4 bases, and 7 bases lay in between.